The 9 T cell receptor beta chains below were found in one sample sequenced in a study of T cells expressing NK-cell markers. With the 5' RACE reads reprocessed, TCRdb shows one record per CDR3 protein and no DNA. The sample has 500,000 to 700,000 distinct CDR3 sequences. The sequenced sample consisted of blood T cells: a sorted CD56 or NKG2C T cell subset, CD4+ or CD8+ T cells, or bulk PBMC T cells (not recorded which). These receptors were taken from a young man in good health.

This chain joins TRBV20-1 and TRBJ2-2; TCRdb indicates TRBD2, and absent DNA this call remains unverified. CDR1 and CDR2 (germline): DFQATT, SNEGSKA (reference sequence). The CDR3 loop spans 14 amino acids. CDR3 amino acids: CSARGLPGAGELFF.

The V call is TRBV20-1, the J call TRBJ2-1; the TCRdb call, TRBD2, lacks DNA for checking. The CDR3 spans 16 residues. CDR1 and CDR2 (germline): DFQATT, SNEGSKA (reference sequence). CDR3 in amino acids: CSATGTSGAIYNEQFF.

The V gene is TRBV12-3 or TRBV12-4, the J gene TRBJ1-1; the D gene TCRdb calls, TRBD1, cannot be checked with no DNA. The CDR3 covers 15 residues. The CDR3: CASSFHRAVNTEAFF.

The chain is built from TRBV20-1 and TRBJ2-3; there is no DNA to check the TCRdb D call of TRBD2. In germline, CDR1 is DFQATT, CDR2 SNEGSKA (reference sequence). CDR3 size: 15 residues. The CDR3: CSAGGLAGGTDTQYF.

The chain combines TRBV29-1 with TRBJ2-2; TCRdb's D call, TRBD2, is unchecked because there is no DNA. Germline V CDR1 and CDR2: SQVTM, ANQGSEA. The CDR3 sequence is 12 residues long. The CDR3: CSVGVGPGELFF.

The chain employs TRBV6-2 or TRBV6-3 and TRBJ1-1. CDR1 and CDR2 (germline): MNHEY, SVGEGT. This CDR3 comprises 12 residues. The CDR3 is CATQAGNTEAFF.

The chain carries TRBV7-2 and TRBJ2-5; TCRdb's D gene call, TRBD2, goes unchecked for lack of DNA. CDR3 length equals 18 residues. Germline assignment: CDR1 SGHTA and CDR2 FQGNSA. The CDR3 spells CASSLSVWAGDQQETQYF.

The CDR3 here is CASSLGQGWEQYF. The chain links TRBV7-8 to TRBJ2-7; the TCRdb D gene call, TRBD1, has no DNA to confirm it. Germline V gene sequence: CDR1 SGHVS, CDR2 FQNEAQ. This CDR3 is built from 13 residues.

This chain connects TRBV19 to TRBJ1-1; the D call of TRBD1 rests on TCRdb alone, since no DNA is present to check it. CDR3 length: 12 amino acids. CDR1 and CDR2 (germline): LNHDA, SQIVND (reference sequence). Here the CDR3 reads CASRQGDTEAFF.